The present T cell receptor beta chain was sequenced within a study of CD8+CD57+ T cells in acquired aplastic anemia. Study information: The sorted CD4+ and CD8+ cells yielded an average around 3.4 ug of DNA.

Whole-study results and caveats: Common to patients and controls were about 31 CD8+ CDR3 sequences.

Patients included in sequencing had previously demonstrated CD8+CD57+ cell expansion by flow cytometry. Every patient was diagnosed with severe acquired aplastic anemia. Patients had undergone no therapy by the time their blood was sampled. Profiles of TCR beta VDJ and CDR3 were generated from a genomic DNA template. TCRdb re-derived calls from the reads in MiXCR, one entry per CDR3 protein. The sample has about half a million distinct CDR3 sequences; 25% to 40% are singletons. Germline V gene data show CDR1 as DFQATT and CDR2 as SNEGSKA (reference sequence). The germline V and J ends were trimmed by 4 bases and 1 base, with 12 bases remaining between them. CDR3 size: 14 residues. On this clonotype itself: Its matching antigen is unknown.

This receptor was taken from a human donor with aplastic anemia. The sequencing input was sorted CD4+, CD8+, or CD8+CD57+ T cells (not recorded which) from PBMCs. The V call is TRBV20-1, the J call TRBJ2-3; no reliable D call. CDR3 in amino acids: CSANLVYGTDTQYF. In nucleotides, the CDR3 is TGCAGTGCTAACCTAGTCTACGGCACAGATACGCAGTATTTT.